This paragraph covers one T cell receptor (beta chain) sequence. The specificity of this receptor is unknown. Base qualities are not recorded, but no much larger clone differs from it by a single base. This sample's time point label indicates: about 28 days (+/-7) after the second vaccine dose. AZD1222 recipients given second doses at about 4 weeks or at about 12 weeks were pooled, since spike-specific TCR depth and breadth were not found to differ between the two schedules. Vaccinee samples came from UK trials COV001 and COV002, including a single-blind randomized controlled phase 2/3 trial of AZD1222 (ChAdOx1 nCoV-19) in healthy adults. For TCRbeta chain sequencing, PBMC samples were collected from trial participants at day 0 and at day 28 after the second dose. The CDR3, cysteine through phenylalanine, is 16 amino acids long. The retained sequence is limited to the CDR3, 48 bases, with the frame set at the first base. CDR1 LGHDT and CDR2 YNNKEL were looked up in the germline V gene (reference sequence). Relative to germline, V is missing 4 bases and J is missing 3 bases, with 6 bases of the junction outside any gene match.

This entry comes from a study of T cell responses to AZD1222 COVID-19 vaccine (TCRdb year 2021). Background on the whole study: TCR sequencing covered more than 230 trial participants: 207 given two doses of AZD1222 and around 25 given two doses of MenACWY control vaccine. Trial participants were enrolled into age subgroups of 18-55, 56-69 and 70-plus years, which contained about 150, 28 and 57 TCR-sequenced participants, respectively.

General findings and caveats noted by the study authors: Because no day 14 peak-response samples were available, repertoires were characterized only after the peak T cell response. Conclusions about previously exposed vaccinees are limited, since just six AZD1222 recipients were seropositive for SARS-CoV-2 at baseline. Participants were mostly white British, with more females than males. The authors suggested clonal diversity may have been underestimated. Epitopes outside the regions mutated in the B.1.351 and B.1.1.7 variants were reportedly recognized by nearly half of the unique spike-specific TCRs. In the small 56-69-year group, the increase in depth fell short of significance, most likely because of low power. Spike-specific TCR breadth and depth rose significantly after two AZD1222 doses compared with day 0 and with MenACWY recipients. CD4 TCRs associated with the vaccine covered the entire spike protein, and the dominant responses were in regions 160-218 and 743-854.

The CDR3 regions of human TCRbeta chains were analyzed by immunosequencing. Per the authors' processing: Repertoire TCRs were matched against a reference library of SARS-CoV-2-specific TCRs generated with the MIRA antigen-specificity platform. Breadth was defined as the fraction of unique TCRs that were SARS-CoV-2-associated, and depth was defined as the fraction of total T cells that were SARS-CoV-2-associated. Each spike-specific TCR was assigned to its reactive spike region and to a CD4 or CD8 class using the MIRA data. Log10-transformed breadth and depth values were compared by one-way ANOVA with Sidak's multiple comparisons tests. TCRdb limited this immuneACCESS table to in-frame rearrangements with V and J called. A share of clones is missing; checked studies link under half to unresolved V genes, and the rest is unexplained. The V and J calls and clone size are taken from that table; D and trimming were inferred from the DNA. The sample profile shows 95,000 to 100,000 clones; 80% to 95% of them were found once. The ten largest clonotypes hold around 8% of the sample.

The chain is made from TRBV3-1 (or the pseudogene TRBV3-2) and TRBJ2-2; the junction holds 9 bases that match TRBD1. The sequences come from peripheral blood, collected 28 days after the second AZD1222 dose. The receptor was isolated from an adult who received the AZD1222 COVID-19 vaccine. DNA sequence: TGTGCCAGCAGCCCCGCCGGGACAGGGCACACCGGGGAGCTGTTTTTT. Translated, this gives CASSPAGTGHTGELFF.